The source of this T cell receptor (beta chain) is a study of blood T cell repertoires in COVID-19 (TCRdb year 2020). Background on the whole study: Samples covering the acute and convalescent phases of COVID-19 were provided by collaborators in the United States, Italy and Spain. The material from the prospective study consisted of cDNA or gDNA derived from T cells, B-cell-depleted T cells, or PBMCs. Deeply sampled blood TCRbeta repertoires from subjects exposed to, actively infected with, or recovered from COVID-19 were included in the dataset. The repertoires were released in a freely available public database intended as a resource for research on the immune response to SARS-CoV-2. Samples came from the ongoing ImmuneRACE study (first 160 participants) plus 1,254 subjects from 6 global collaborators. A de-identified subject ID, COVID-19 status, age in years and sex were almost always included in the sample metadata. Where available, HLA class I and class II types were obtained from metadata supplied by the sample provider rather than from assay-based typing.

Here is what the overall study found, with its caveats: The amount of clinical and demographic metadata varied by source and participant and was provided uncurated.

The immunoSEQ Assay, a bias-controlled multiplex PCR, was used to amplify TCRbeta CDR3 regions from genomic DNA. The authors' pipeline ran thus. The number of nucleated cells in each sample was estimated by amplification of reference gene primers within the assay. To quantify the absolute abundance of each unique TCRbeta CDR3 rearrangement, sequence reads were collapsed and filtered. For each sample, productive Simpson clonality was calculated as the square root of Simpson's diversity index over productive rearrangements. This is the immuneACCESS table as TCRdb keeps it, with only in-frame sequences that have V and J called. A part of the clones is gone; compared with another copy, unresolved V genes explain less than half, and the rest is unexplained. V and J calls and clone size are as listed in that table; D and trimming were resolved from the DNA. In all, the sample holds 140,000 or so clones, and 80% of those were seen once. Clones ranked in the top ten supply 3.5% to 4% of the sample.

Samples from volunteer blood donors who had recovered from COVID-19 were contributed by a second Seattle source. Whole blood was collected in K2EDTA tubes by collaborating institutions according to the institutions' own protocols. For TCRbeta analysis, collaborators shipped samples in one of three forms: frozen whole blood, isolated PBMCs, or DNA extracted from either of those sample types. The CDR3, from cysteine to phenylalanine, totals 16 residues. Just CDR3 DNA is preserved here, 48 bases in frame from base 1. V lost 5 bases and J lost 7 bases, and the count of bases not matched to a germline gene is 10. Via the germline V gene, CDR1 is ENHRY and CDR2 SYGVKD. A single count supports this clone. The clone's antigen remains unknown. No base qualities exist here, and no much larger clone lies one base off it.

The sequence is built from TRBV10-3 and TRBJ2-1; 11 central nucleotides agree with TRBD2. Sequences were obtained from peripheral blood. The clonotype was recovered from a man aged 70-80 years who had recovered from COVID-19. The nucleotides are TGTGCCATCAGTCCCAGCGGGCTAGCGGGAGGAAATGAGCAGTTCTTC. The resulting protein is CAISPSGLAGGNEQFF.